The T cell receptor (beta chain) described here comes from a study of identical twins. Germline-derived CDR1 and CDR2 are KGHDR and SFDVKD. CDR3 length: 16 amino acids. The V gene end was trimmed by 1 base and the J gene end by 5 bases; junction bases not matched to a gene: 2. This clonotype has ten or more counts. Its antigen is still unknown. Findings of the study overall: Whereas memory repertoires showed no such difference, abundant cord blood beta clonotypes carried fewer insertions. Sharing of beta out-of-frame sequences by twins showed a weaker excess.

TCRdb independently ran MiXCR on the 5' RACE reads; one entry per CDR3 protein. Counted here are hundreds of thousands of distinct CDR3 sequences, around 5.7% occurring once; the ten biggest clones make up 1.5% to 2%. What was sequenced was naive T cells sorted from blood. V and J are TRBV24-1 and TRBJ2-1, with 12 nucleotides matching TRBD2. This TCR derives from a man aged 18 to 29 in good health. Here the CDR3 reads CATSDLWTSGNNEQFF. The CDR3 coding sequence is TGTGCCACCAGTGATTTATGGACTAGCGGGAACAATGAGCAGTTCTTC.